Listed below are T cell receptor beta chains from one sample, sequenced in a study of regulatory T cells in long-lasting Graves disease. TCRdb re-called the multiplex PCR reads with MiXCR, one entry per CDR3 protein. The table shows over 400,000 distinct CDR3 sequences, with approximately 15% occurring only once. The sample was also linked to a second study, of T cells in Graves' hyperthyroidism and ophthalmopathy.

Material: peripheral blood mononuclear cells (PBMCs), obtained at new diagnosis, from a patient treated with antithyroid drugs. These receptor sequences come from a woman aged 45 to 65 with Graves disease. CDR3s include the opening cysteine and the closing phenylalanine or tryptophan. D genes are given only for firm matches. A row's size may be missing; if present it is once, few, many or a size class.

V: TRBV10-3; size: NA; J: TRBJ1-1; D: NA; CDR3: CAISDTQGLNTEAFF; DNA: TGTGCCATCAGTGATACACAGGGCCTGAACACTGAAGCTTTCTTT
V: TRBV9; size: NA; J: TRBJ2-1; D: NA; CDR3: CASSVSREKAGNGQFF; DNA: TGTGCCAGCAGCGTTTCCCGGGAGAAAGCTGGGAATGGGCAGTTCTTC
V: TRBV30; size: many; J: TRBJ1-2; D: NA; CDR3: CASEGFWLRNGYTF; DNA: TGTGCCTCGGAGGGTTTCTGGCTAAGGAATGGCTACACCTTC
V: TRBV27; size: few; J: TRBJ2-2; D: TRBD2; CDR3: CASSLGVSGSTGELFF; DNA: TGTGCCAGCAGTTTAGGGGTTAGCGGGAGCACCGGGGAGCTGTTTTTT
V: TRBV20-1; size: NA; J: TRBJ2-7; D: NA; CDR3: CSARVADSYEQYF; DNA: TGCAGTGCTAGGGTGGCGGACTCCTACGAGCAGTACTTC
V: TRBV5-1; size: few; J: TRBJ2-5; D: TRBD1; CDR3: CASSRTGVETQYF; DNA: TGCGCCAGCAGCAGGACAGGTGTAGAGACCCAGTACTTC
V: TRBV11-2; size: many; J: TRBJ2-7; D: NA; CDR3: CASSINSLVLSYEQYF; DNA: TGTGCCAGCAGCATCAATTCTTTGGTTTTGTCCTACGAGCAGTACTTC
V: TRBV2; size: many; J: TRBJ2-3; D: NA; CDR3: CASSDRNADTRYF; DNA: TGTGCCAGCAGCGATCGGAACGCGGACACGAGGTATTTT
V: TRBV5-6; size: many; J: TRBJ1-2; D: NA; CDR3: CASSGNRAEHYGYTF; DNA: TGTGCCAGCAGCGGAAACAGGGCGGAGCACTATGGCTACACCTTC
V: TRBV18; size: many; J: TRBJ1-3; D: NA; CDR3: CASSPPTVPGNTIYF; DNA: TGTGCCAGCTCACCACCGACAGTCCCTGGAAACACCATATATTTT
V: TRBV18; size: many; J: TRBJ1-1; D: NA; CDR3: CASSPPSGMVNTEAFF; DNA: TGTGCCAGCTCACCACCGTCTGGGATGGTGAACACTGAAGCTTTCTTT
V: TRBV6-1; size: many; J: TRBJ1-5; D: NA; CDR3: CASTKGGQSNQPQHF; DNA: TGTGCCAGCACCAAGGGAGGACAGAGCAATCAGCCCCAGCATTTT
V: TRBV18; size: many; J: TRBJ2-5; D: TRBD1; CDR3: CASGTGERETQYF; DNA: TGTGCCAGCGGAACAGGGGAGCGGGAGACCCAGTACTTC
V: TRBV7-9; size: few; J: TRBJ1-3; D: NA; CDR3: CASSSGTSTIYF; DNA: TGTGCCAGCAGCTCTGGGACTTCCACCATATATTTT
V: TRBV20-1; size: few; J: TRBJ2-5; D: TRBD2; CDR3: CSARGGLAVQETQYF; DNA: TGCAGTGCTAGAGGGGGACTAGCGGTCCAAGAGACCCAGTACTTC
V: TRBV14; size: NA; J: TRBJ2-3; D: NA; CDR3: CASSHTRDTQYF; DNA: TGTGCCAGCAGCCACACTAGGGACACGCAGTATTTT